This record concerns one T cell receptor (beta chain) sequence. The data derive from a study of CD8 T cells in Susac syndrome. cDNA came from about 0.51 to 1 ug RNA primed by random hexamers. The method of amplification for TCR beta CDR3 was immunoSEQ multiplex PCR, covering 54 Vbeta and 13 Jbeta. One entry per CDR3 protein, called by TCRdb with MiXCR from the immunoSEQ multiplex PCR reads. The repertoire includes approximately 280,000 distinct CDR3 sequences, 70% to 90% of them detected once, and about 0.11% sits in the top ten. CDR1 GTSNPN and CDR2 SVGIG come from the germline V gene (reference sequence). This CDR3 spans 13 amino acids. V shed 8 bases, J shed 7 bases, and the junction held 10 bases outside the gene matches. Negative isolation was applied to CD8+ and CD4+ T cells, and FACS enrichment was applied to TEMRA cells.

The gene calls are TRBV30 and TRBJ2-1, with TRBD1 matching over 8 bases. Sample: CD8+ T cells from PBMCs. This receptor was taken from a human donor with multiple sclerosis. The CDR3 coding sequence is TGTGCCGCAGACAGGGGAGCGGATAATGAGCAGTTCTTC. Translating it yields CAADRGADNEQFF.